This T cell receptor beta chain comes out of a study of human T cells and chemical hapten exposure. Findings and limits, study-wide: Expanded TCRs clustered into significantly more large CDR3 similarity groups than controls, the analysis revealed.

Within the library, unique molecular identifiers were attached to each individual cDNA molecule. In the source study's methods: Sampled TCR counts reached a median of approximately 94,000 per sample, with values ranging from about 20,000 to 750,000. TCRdb fed the RACE reads into MiXCR, producing one record per CDR3 protein. TCRdb assigned the V and J calls; the authors' analysis was not used. The sample holds 190,000 or so distinct CDR3 sequences, approximately 31% seen once. CDR3 length: 16 amino acids. The germline gives CDR1 MGHRA, CDR2 YSYEKL. The V end lost 2 bases, the J end lost 3 bases, and 14 bases lay between the germline ends. Time point in this sample: pre-sensitization, week 0. Sample treatment: therapeutic diphenylcyclopropenone sensitization with weekly scalp DPC. It was from unfractionated whole blood that total RNA was extracted. This clonotype turned up a few times. Its antigen is not known.

The chain couples TRBV4-1 to TRBJ1-5, with D possibly TRBD1 on 6 matching bases. Sequenced here: whole blood, sampled in connection with sensitization to the hapten diphenylcyclopropenone (DPC). The TCR comes from a woman aged 25-40 years with alopecia areata. Some clones in this sample may be carry-over from other donors' samples. This CDR3 is CASSQFAGTTNQPQHF. CDR3 sequence (DNA): TGCGCCAGCAGCCAATTTGCAGGGACAACCAATCAGCCCCAGCATTTT.